This record concerns one T cell receptor beta chain sequence. Germline CDR1 MNHEY, CDR2 SVGEGT. The CDR3 extends over 18 amino acids. After removal of 5 bases from V and 0 bases from J, the junction contained 13 bases not matched to a gene. The source of the sample is a study of blood T cell repertoires in COVID-19. Across the study: Samples representing acute and convalescent COVID-19 were sourced from the United States, Italy and Spain. The cDNA or gDNA used as material had been derived from T cells, B-cell-depleted T cells, or PBMCs.

In the original workflow: The authors estimated nucleated cell counts from reference gene primer amplification. Assay used: immunoSEQ multiplex PCR; TCRdb lists only in-frame clones, some missing. That table is the source of V, J and clone size, and D and trimming were worked out from the DNA. The sample lists about 160,000 clones, 82% occurring once. The chain recombines TRBV6-2 or TRBV6-3 with TRBJ2-4; 7 bases line up with TRBD2. The source of this sequence is a woman of 80 years or more with acute or convalescent COVID-19. The sequencing sample was made of peripheral blood. The CDR3 DNA reads as TGTGCCAGCAGTACTTTAGCGGAGGGAGGGGTAGCCAAAAACATTCAGTACTTC. Translated, it gives CASSTLAEGGVAKNIQYF.